This T cell receptor beta chain derives from a study of Ad26.COV2.S vaccination and SARS-CoV-2 variants. V was cut by 8 bases and J by 1 base, with 14 bases left in between. The CDR3 loop spans 14 amino acids. The V gene's germline CDR1 is MDHEN and CDR2 SYDVKM. The method was immunoSEQ multiplex PCR; TCRdb's version includes in-frame clones alone and lacks a portion of them. This table holds fewer than 300,000 clones, about 87% found once. Stated treatment: some 20 received Ad26.COV2.S at low or high dose, single or two shots; about 5 received placebo; per-sample allocation not given. The samples were gathered on day 63 after the first injection of vaccine or placebo.

Sequencing used peripheral blood, obtained in a trial of Ad26.COV2.S vaccine versus placebo. This clonotype was obtained from a person between 18 and 60 years old who received the Ad26.COV2.S COVID-19 vaccine or a placebo. The genes are TRBV28 and TRBJ1-1; D might be TRBD1 (5 bases). This chain's CDR3 is CASSTGQGNTEAFF. CDR3 coding DNA: TGTGCCAGCTCCACAGGCCAAGGGAACACTGAAGCTTTCTTT.